This entry lists 9 T cell receptor beta chains sequenced from one sample in a study of T cells expressing NK-cell markers. TCRdb processed the 5' RACE reads again and assigns one entry to each CDR3 protein, with no DNA. This repertoire includes 550,000 or so distinct CDR3 sequences. The sequenced material came from blood T cells: a sorted CD56 or NKG2C T cell subset, CD4+ or CD8+ T cells, or bulk PBMC T cells (not recorded which). Receptors originate from a man in his late teens or twenties in good health.

The J gene is TRBJ2-1, the V gene TRBV4-3; TCRdb's assignment of TRBD2 cannot be checked, as there is no DNA. CDR3 length equals 17 residues. Per germline, CDR1 LGHNA and CDR2 YSLEER. CDR3 amino acids: CASSQKAGGPLYNEQFF.

The rearrangement uses TRBV20-1 and TRBJ2-1; there is no DNA to check the TCRdb D call of TRBD1. The CDR3 loop spans 14 amino acids. Germline assignment: CDR1 DFQATT and CDR2 SNEGSKA (reference sequence). Here the CDR3 reads CSARGGQGSYEQFF.

The rearrangement joins TRBV5-1 to TRBJ2-1; TCRdb's assignment of TRBD1 cannot be checked, as there is no DNA. The length of the CDR3 is 16 residues. CDR1 SGHRS and CDR2 YFSETQ come from the germline V gene. CDR3 protein: CASSPDGGFSGDEQFF.

V is TRBV7-9 and J is TRBJ2-3; the TRBD2 assignment by TCRdb is unverifiable without DNA. Germline assignment: CDR1 SEHNR and CDR2 FQNEAQ (reference sequence). The CDR3 has 17 amino acids. The CDR3 spells CASTSLSPSGRSDTQYF.

This sequence joins TRBV14 and TRBJ2-3; TCRdb selects TRBD1, and the lack of DNA leaves this call unchecked. Germline CDR1 SGHDN, CDR2 FVKESK. The CDR3 runs to 15 residues. The CDR3 sequence: CASSQDDWGGEAQYF.

The rearrangement uses TRBV10-1 and TRBJ2-1; the TRBD2 assignment by TCRdb is unverifiable without DNA. Germline V lookup: CDR1 WNHNN, CDR2 SYGVQD (reference sequence). This CDR3 is built from 17 residues. The CDR3 loop reads CASSEGTSGSGNNEQFF.

The V call is TRBV5-1, the J call TRBJ2-1; lacking DNA, the TRBD1 call made by TCRdb goes unchecked. CDR3 size: 16 residues. Germline values: CDR1 SGHRS, CDR2 YFSETQ. The CDR3: CASRDFGAVLNNEQFF.

The chain joins TRBV7-2 to TRBJ2-1; no DNA is available, so the TRBD2 call from TCRdb remains unchecked. The CDR3 has 14 amino acids. Germline lookup yields CDR1 SGHTA and CDR2 FQGNSA. CDR3 amino acids: CASSPRTSYNEQFF.

The V gene is TRBV19, the J gene TRBJ2-2; lacking DNA, the TRBD1 call made by TCRdb goes unchecked. The CDR3 loop spans 18 amino acids. Germline V gene sequence: CDR1 LNHDA, CDR2 SQIVND (reference sequence). CDR3: CASSAFPGTEINTGELFF.